Listed below are T cell receptor beta chains from one sample, sequenced in a study of cytomegalovirus exposure and HLA in healthy donors. The table came from immunoSEQ multiplex PCR; TCRdb's copy has only in-frame clones and leaves some out. Of more than 130,000 clones listed, around 76% are singletons. Sequencing input: PBMCs. The receptors stem from a man younger than 35 in good health and CMV-seronegative. The CDR3 runs from the conserved cysteine through the conserved F or W. A D gene is named only where the DNA matches it firmly. Some rows have no size entry. The others give once, few or many, or a class for an expanded clone.

cdr3_length clone_size j_call v_call d_call cdr3_aa cdr3_nt
15 NA TRBJ1-5 TRBV19 NA CASRAGGSSNQPQHF TGTGCCAGTAGGGCTGGCGGGAGTAGCAATCAGCCCCAGCATTTT
16 NA TRBJ2-6 TRBV6-4 NA CASSDSYSSGANVLTF TGTGCCAGCAGTGACTCGTATTCCTCTGGGGCCAACGTCCTGACTTTC
16 NA TRBJ1-4 TRBV28 TRBD1 CASSRQGAATNEKLFF TGTGCCAGCAGTCGTCAGGGGGCGGCAACTAATGAAAAACTGTTTTTT
12 NA TRBJ2-7 TRBV25-1 NA CASSELAGEQYF TGTGCCAGCAGTGAATTAGCAGGGGAGCAGTACTTC
14 once TRBJ2-1 TRBV5-1 TRBD1 CASRGDRGGGEQFF TGCGCCAGCAGAGGGGACAGGGGGGGTGGTGAGCAGTTCTTC
14 few TRBJ1-2 TRBV6-1 TRBD1 CASTPWDRLRGYTF TGTGCCAGCACCCCCTGGGACAGGCTTCGTGGCTACACCTTC
15 NA TRBJ1-1 TRBV19 TRBD1 CASRRAGQMNTEAFF TGTGCCAGTAGACGTGCGGGACAGATGAACACTGAAGCTTTCTTT
15 NA TRBJ2-1 TRBV29-1 NA CSVIPREKSYNEQFF TGCAGCGTAATCCCGAGGGAGAAATCCTACAATGAGCAGTTCTTC
14 NA TRBJ2-1 TRBV29-1 TRBD2 CSVPSGGGYNEQFF TGCAGCGTGCCGAGCGGGGGGGGATACAATGAGCAGTTCTTC
12 NA TRBJ2-2 TRBV5-1 NA CASSGTPGELFF TGCGCCAGCAGCGGGACACCCGGGGAGCTGTTTTTT
14 NA TRBJ2-3 TRBV18 NA CASSNVGVTDTQYF TGTGCCAGCTCAAATGTCGGGGTTACAGATACGCAGTATTTT
17 NA TRBJ1-4 TRBV28 TRBD1 CASRLTGGSPHNEKLFF TGTGCCAGCAGGTTGACAGGGGGCTCCCCCCATAATGAAAAACTGTTTTTT
15 NA TRBJ1-2 TRBV28 TRBD1 CASRGTGNRDYGYTF TGTGCCAGCAGGGGGACAGGGAATAGGGACTATGGCTACACCTTC
12 NA TRBJ2-3 TRBV29-1 NA CSVGRATDTQYF TGCAGCGTTGGCAGGGCTACAGATACGCAGTATTTT
15 few TRBJ2-4 TRBV30 NA CAWSVAQGDANIQYF TGTGCCTGGAGTGTGGCCCAGGGTGATGCAAACATTCAGTACTTC
14 NA TRBJ1-1 TRBV5-1 NA CASSSRQQYTEAFF TGCGCCAGCAGCTCGAGACAGCAGTACACTGAAGCTTTCTTT
16 NA TRBJ2-3 TRBV9 TRBD2 CASSVDNGGDTDTQYF TGTGCCAGCAGCGTAGATAACGGGGGGGACACAGATACGCAGTATTTT
14 once TRBJ2-1 TRBV11-3 TRBD2 CASSPAGRGGEQFF TGTGCCAGCAGCCCTGCCGGGAGGGGTGGTGAGCAGTTCTTC
15 NA TRBJ2-5 TRBV6-1 TRBD1 CASSEITGARETQYF TGTGCCAGCAGTGAAATTACAGGGGCGCGGGAGACCCAGTACTTC
16 NA TRBJ2-1 TRBV28 NA CASTQRDKIFYNEQFF TGTGCCAGCACACAGCGGGACAAAATTTTCTACAATGAGCAGTTCTTC
13 NA TRBJ2-2 TRBV25-1 NA CASSAGNTGELFF TGTGCCAGCAGTGCGGGGAACACCGGGGAGCTGTTTTTT
14 NA TRBJ1-2 TRBV9 NA CASSVTPQDNGYTF TGTGCCAGCAGCGTAACCCCTCAGGACAATGGCTACACCTTC
15 NA TRBJ1-2 TRBV5-4 TRBD1 CASSLDGQGGHGYTF TGTGCCAGCAGCTTGGATGGACAGGGAGGTCATGGCTACACCTTC
14 NA TRBJ1-1 TRBV6-5 NA CASRYGEDNTEAFF TGTGCCAGCAGATACGGGGAGGATAACACTGAAGCTTTCTTT
14 NA TRBJ2-5 TRBV10-3 TRBD1 CAISEAAGGETQYF TGTGCCATCAGTGAGGCTGCAGGGGGAGAGACCCAGTACTTC
13 NA TRBJ1-2 TRBV28 NA CASTSNRDYGYTF TGTGCCAGCACCTCTAACAGAGACTATGGCTACACCTTC
14 NA TRBJ2-5 TRBV5-8 TRBD1 CASSSGTAQETQYF TGTGCCAGCAGCTCCGGGACAGCCCAAGAGACCCAGTACTTC
13 few TRBJ1-5 TRBV11-2 NA CASHLPSGQPQHF TGTGCCAGCCACCTCCCCTCGGGTCAGCCCCAGCATTTT
13 few TRBJ1-4 TRBV13 NA CASSQGRAGDEFF TGTGCCAGCAGCCAGGGGAGGGCAGGGGATGAATTTTTC
16 once TRBJ1-4 TRBV9 NA CASSEEPGRANEKLFF TGTGCCAGCAGCGAGGAGCCGGGCAGGGCAAATGAAAAACTGTTTTTT
16 NA TRBJ2-1 TRBV7-2 TRBD2 CASSLAVAGADHEQFF TGTGCCAGCAGCTTAGCGGTTGCGGGAGCCGACCATGAGCAGTTCTTC
15 few TRBJ1-1 TRBV30 TRBD1 CAWRGQGRRNTEAFF TGTGCCTGGAGGGGACAGGGAAGAAGGAACACTGAAGCTTTCTTT
14 NA TRBJ1-1 TRBV29-1 NA CSVEDEGVNTEAFF TGCAGCGTTGAAGATGAGGGAGTGAACACTGAAGCTTTCTTT
14 NA TRBJ2-7 TRBV5-1 TRBD1 CASRGTGGNYEQYF TGCGCCAGCAGGGGGACAGGGGGAAACTACGAGCAGTACTTC
13 NA TRBJ1-2 TRBV27 NA CASSFREGYGYTF TGTGCCAGCAGTTTCAGGGAGGGGTATGGCTACACCTTC
14 NA TRBJ2-7 TRBV5-8 NA CASVRPFEVYEQYF TGTGCCAGCGTCCGTCCGTTCGAGGTTTACGAGCAGTACTTC
12 NA TRBJ2-3 TRBV29-1 NA CSVDDGAIPQYF TGCAGCGTTGACGACGGAGCGATTCCGCAGTATTTT
15 NA TRBJ2-7 TRBV9 NA CASSVGRTPTYEQYF TGTGCCAGCAGCGTAGGAAGGACTCCAACCTACGAGCAGTACTTC
14 NA TRBJ1-1 TRBV19 TRBD1 CASSIVQGVVEAFF TGTGCCAGTAGTATCGTACAGGGGGTCGTCGAAGCTTTCTTT
16 NA TRBJ1-2 TRBV27 TRBD1 CASSSSAGTGDYGYTF TGTGCCAGCAGTTCGTCAGCCGGGACAGGGGATTATGGCTACACCTTC
15 NA TRBJ2-3 TRBV10-3 TRBD1 CAISERTGGTDTQYF TGTGCCATCAGTGAGAGGACAGGGGGCACAGATACGCAGTATTTT
15 NA TRBJ2-7 TRBV27 TRBD1 CASSLWVTGRHEQYF TGTGCCAGCAGTTTATGGGTGACAGGGCGCCACGAGCAGTACTTC
12 once TRBJ2-1 TRBV2 TRBD1 CASSAGGNEQFF TGTGCCAGCAGCGCAGGGGGCAATGAGCAGTTCTTC
17 NA TRBJ2-3 TRBV19 TRBD2 CASSTPRLAASTDTQYF TGTGCCAGTAGTACCCCTCGACTAGCGGCTAGCACAGATACGCAGTATTTT
12 NA TRBJ2-4 TRBV11-3 NA CASSLSGNIQYF TGTGCCAGCAGCTTATCAGGAAACATTCAGTACTTC
13 few TRBJ2-1 TRBV7-9 NA CASSLALLDEQFF TGTGCCAGCAGCTTAGCGCTACTCGATGAGCAGTTCTTC
13 few TRBJ1-5 TRBV28 NA CASSLRSVQPQHF TGTGCCAGCAGTTTAAGATCGGTTCAGCCCCAGCATTTT
18 many TRBJ2-1 TRBV4-2 TRBD2 CASSQDSGGAEPYNEQFF TGTGCCAGCAGCCAAGATAGCGGGGGGGCCGAACCCTACAATGAGCAGTTCTTC
17 NA TRBJ2-5 TRBV10-1 TRBD2 CASSEGKTSGGQETQYF TGCGCCAGCAGTGAAGGGAAGACTAGCGGGGGACAAGAGACCCAGTACTTC
16 NA TRBJ2-3 TRBV6-4 TRBD2 CASSDSTSGGPDTQYF TGTGCCAGCAGTGACTCGACTAGCGGGGGCCCAGATACGCAGTATTTT
13 NA TRBJ1-1 TRBV7-9 NA CASSLGQWTEAFF TGTGCCAGCAGCCTAGGACAGTGGACTGAAGCTTTCTTT
16 NA TRBJ2-1 TRBV4-2 TRBD2 CASSLTSGGPLNEQFF TGTGCCAGCAGTCTGACTAGCGGAGGACCCCTAAATGAGCAGTTCTTC